This T cell receptor (beta chain) was retrieved from a study of OX40 agonist ivuxolimab in advanced cancers. Sequencing was performed with immunoSEQ multiplex PCR; in TCRdb, only in-frame clones are kept and a portion is missing. The data show 90,000 to 100,000 clones, approximately 94% seen once. With V trimmed by 4 bases and J by 1 base, 2 bases remained unmatched. Germline CDR1 reads SGHTA; CDR2 reads FQGTGA. The CDR3 contains 16 residues. The rearrangement uses TRBV7-3 and TRBJ2-3, with TRBD2 matching 13 bases. The receptor's source is an adult with an advanced solid tumor such as melanoma, head and neck, liver or kidney cancer. The sequencing here drew on CD4+ or CD8+ T cells sorted from blood, taken in a trial of the OX40 agonist ivuxolimab. CDR3 amino acids: CASSSGTSGGTDTQYF. For the CDR3, the DNA is TGTGCCAGCAGCTCCGGGACTAGCGGGGGCACAGATACGCAGTATTTT.